These 23 T cell receptor beta chains originate from one sample sequenced in a study of shared clonotypes between healthy human individuals. Sequencing used immunoSEQ multiplex PCR; TCRdb keeps in-frame clones, though not all of them. The sample comprises some 800,000 clones, 80% to 95% of which are singletons, and under 30% rests with the top ten. Naive CD8 populations comprised CD45RO-negative cells positively selected for CCR7, excluding terminally differentiated effector memory CD45RA+ cells. Sequencing was done on a sample of naive CD8+ T cells sorted from blood. The receptors derive from a man aged 30-40 years in good health.

The gene calls are TRBV9 and TRBJ2-3; 11 positions match TRBD2. CDR1 is SGDLS, CDR2 YYNGEE, per germline. CDR3 length: 16 amino acids. The V gene end was trimmed by 0 bases and the J gene end by 4 bases; junction bases not matched to a gene: 4. The DNA of the CDR3 is TGTGCCAGCAGCGTAGCACTAGCGGGAGTGGCAGATACGCAGTATTTT. Amino acid sequence: CASSVALAGVADTQYF.

V is TRBV10-3 and J is TRBJ2-7, with D unclear. The CDR3 contains 13 residues. Looked up from germline, CDR1 is ENHRY and CDR2 is SYGVKD. Trimming cost V 10 bases and J 5 bases, with 18 bases left between them. Here the CDR3 DNA reads TGTGCCACCTACAGTCCTCCAGTGGACGAGCAGTACTTC. Translation: CATYSPPVDEQYF.

This chain connects TRBV7-9 to TRBJ2-3; maybe TRBD1 (6 bases). There are 12 residues in the CDR3. V lost 11 bases, J lost 4 bases, and 13 bases lay in between. Germline V CDR1 and CDR2: SEHNR, FQNEAQ (reference sequence). CDR3 region: CAGTGLADTQYF. DNA of the CDR3: TGTGCCGGAACAGGGTTGGCAGATACGCAGTATTTT.

This clone has more than one count but fewer than ten. This rearrangement joins TRBV28 to TRBJ1-4; D may be TRBD1 (6 bases). The germline V and J ends were trimmed by 6 bases and 3 bases, with 23 bases remaining between them. This CDR3 contains 18 residues. Germline CDR1 is MDHEN and CDR2 is SYDVKM. The CDR3 DNA follows: TGTGCCAGCAGCACTACTGGGACAACACTACTGGCTAATGAAAAACTGTTTTTT. Translation: CASSTTGTTLLANEKLFF.

The chain joins TRBV7-9 to TRBJ2-5, with D perhaps TRBD2 (6 bases). The germline CDR1 and CDR2 sequences are SEHNR and FQNEAQ (reference sequence). V gave up 5 bases and J gave up 0 bases, with 10 bases separating them. This CDR3 has 14 amino acids. Written as DNA, the CDR3 is TGTGCCAGCAGCACGCGGGATTACCAAGAGACCCAGTACTTC. Protein product: CASSTRDYQETQYF.

The V call is TRBV6-5, the J call TRBJ1-4; TRBD1 aligns across 11 bases. Germline V gene sequence: CDR1 MNHEY, CDR2 SVGAGI. The CDR3 runs 14 residues. J lost 8 bases, V lost 6 bases, and 5 bases had no gene match. The CDR3 DNA follows: TGTGCCAGCAGGGACAGGGGGCGGAAAGAAAAACTGTTTTTT. Protein: CASRDRGRKEKLFF.

This clone came up a few times. The rearrangement uses TRBV25-1 and TRBJ2-5, with 8 bases lining up with TRBD2. This CDR3 is built from 16 residues. CDR1 and CDR2 (germline): MGHDK, SYGVNS. Trimming at V came to 5 bases and at J to 5 bases, leaving 13 bases not matched to a gene. CDR3 coding DNA: TGTGCCAGCAGTCCGTTAGGACTAGCAGTAGTCGAGACCCAGTACTTC. Encoded protein: CASSPLGLAVVETQYF. Combining the CDR3 with reference TRBV25-1 and TRBJ2-5 gives the whole variable domain EADIYQTPRYLVIGTGKKITLECSQTMGHDKMYWYQQDPGMELHLIHYSYGVNSTEKGDLSSESTVSRIRTEHFPLTLESARPSHTSQYLCASSPLGLAVVETQYFGPGTRLLVL.

J is TRBJ1-1 and V is TRBV10-3; D remains ambiguous. CDR3 length equals 16 residues. CDR1 and CDR2 (germline): ENHRY, SYGVKD. Trimming removed 3 bases from V and 0 bases from J, with 14 bases in between. The CDR3 region is CAISDHQATLNTEAFF. CDR3 DNA sequence: TGTGCCATCAGTGACCACCAAGCGACATTGAACACTGAAGCTTTCTTT.

The chain links TRBV6-6 to TRBJ2-3, with TRBD1 matching 9 bases. Germline trimming cut 5 bases from V and 3 bases from J; bases unmatched to any gene: 6. Germline CDR1 reads MNHNY; CDR2 reads SVGAGI (reference sequence). The CDR3 is 15 amino acids. The CDR3 loop reads CASSDIGQGTDTQYF. The CDR3 DNA reads as TGTGCCAGCAGTGATATAGGACAGGGGACAGATACGCAGTATTTT.

This chain uses TRBV10-2 with TRBJ2-3; D ambiguous. CDR1 is WSHSY and CDR2 is SAAADI in the germline V gene. CDR3 length: 13 residues. Between the trimmed V and J ends, which lost 3 bases and 3 bases, there was a span of 7 bases. The CDR3 nucleotides are TGCGCCAGCAGTGATTTGGTGACAGATACGCAGTATTTT. Residues: CASSDLVTDTQYF.

This clone has only a few counts. This sequence joins TRBV6-1 and TRBJ2-1, with a tentative D call TRBD2 (6 bases). The V and J ends lost 8 bases and 3 bases respectively, with 11 bases between them. This CDR3 has 13 residues. Germline CDR1 is MNHNS and CDR2 is SASEGT. CDR3 in DNA: TGTGCCAGCCGACTAGTTGACTACAATGAGCAGTTCTTC. Its protein is CASRLVDYNEQFF.

The rearrangement links TRBV25-1 to TRBJ2-5; D possibly corresponds to TRBD1 (6 bases). Germline-derived CDR1 and CDR2 are MGHDK and SYGVNS. The ends were cut back, 3 bases at V and 0 bases at J, with 11 bases in the middle. The CDR3 extends over 15 amino acids. CDR3: CASSDKGTNQETQYF. CDR3 DNA sequence: TGTGCCAGCAGTGATAAAGGGACAAACCAAGAGACCCAGTACTTC.

V and J are TRBV27 and TRBJ2-1; the D gene is possibly TRBD1 (6 bases). The CDR3 spans 14 residues. Germline V gives CDR1 MNHEY, CDR2 SMNVEV (reference sequence). V dropped 5 bases and J dropped 2 bases, with 10 bases sitting between them. CDR3 DNA: TGTGCCAGCAGTCGCAGGGACACCTACAATGAGCAGTTCTTC. Translating it yields CASSRRDTYNEQFF.

This chain joins TRBV9 and TRBJ1-5; D uncertain. The CDR3 has 13 residues. Trimming took off 3 bases at V and 4 bases at J, with 8 bases between the two ends. Germline lookup yields CDR1 SGDLS and CDR2 YYNGEE. For the CDR3, the DNA is TGTGCCAGCAGCGCCGACGGGAATCAGCCCCAGCATTTT. Its translation: CASSADGNQPQHF.

This chain links TRBV6-6 with TRBJ1-4; the D is unclear. V dropped 8 bases and J dropped 8 bases, with 12 bases sitting between them. The germline V gene has CDR1 MNHNY and CDR2 SVGAGI (reference sequence). The CDR3 covers 12 residues. The chain's CDR3 is CASGLGGEKLFF. CDR3 bases: TGTGCCAGCGGTCTGGGAGGGGAAAAACTGTTTTTT.

The chain links TRBV7-9 to TRBJ2-7; 10 nucleotides match TRBD2. Germline CDR1 is SEHNR and CDR2 is FQNEAQ (reference sequence). The CDR3 sequence is 15 residues long. The V and J ends lost 2 bases and 2 bases, in that order; junction bases with no gene match: 3. DNA of the CDR3: TGTGCCAGCAGCTTATACCTAGCGGGAGCCTACGAGCAGTACTTC. Translating gives CASSLYLAGAYEQYF.

The chain joins TRBV2 to TRBJ2-5, with TRBD2 identical over 7 bases. CDR1 SNHLY and CDR2 FYNNEI come from the germline V gene. Germline trimming cut 6 bases from V and 5 bases from J; bases unmatched to any gene: 12. This CDR3 spans 15 amino acids. The CDR3 nucleotides read TGTGCCAGCAGCTCCGGGAGCGGGATGGTTGAGACCCAGTACTTC. It codes for CASSSGSGMVETQYF. Variable domain in full (rest from reference TRBV2 and TRBJ2-5): EPEVTQTPSHQVTQMGQEVILRCVPISNHLYFYWYRQILGQKVEFLVSFYNNEISEKSEIFDDQFSVERPDGSNFTLKIRSTKLEDSAMYFCASSSGSGMVETQYFGPGTRLLVL.

This rearrangement joins TRBV4-1 to TRBJ2-2, with D tentatively TRBD1 or TRBD2 (5 bases each). The CDR3 spans 17 residues. Looked up from germline, CDR1 is MGHRA and CDR2 is YSYEKL. Trimming shortened V by 0 bases and J by 5 bases, and 16 bases separated the two germline ends. CDR3 sequence: CASSQEGRGAGTGELFF. CDR3 DNA sequence: TGCGCCAGCAGCCAAGAGGGAAGAGGGGCTGGGACCGGGGAGCTGTTTTTT.

The chain couples TRBV9 to TRBJ2-7, with 9 bases matching TRBD1. With 2 bases clipped from V and 5 bases from J, the junction kept 11 bases outside the gene matches. This CDR3 has 16 amino acids. The germline V gene has CDR1 SGDLS and CDR2 YYNGEE. CDR3 nucleotide sequence: TGTGCCAGCAGCGTCCACCATTCGGGACAGGGCCACGAGCAGTACTTC. Residues: CASSVHHSGQGHEQYF. The full variable domain, completed using reference TRBV9 and TRBJ2-7, is DSGVTQTPKHLITATGQRVTLRCSPRSGDLSVYWYQQSLDQGLQFLIQYYNGEERAKGNILERFSAQQFPDLHSELNLSSLELGDSALYFCASSVHHSGQGHEQYFGPGTRLTVT.

The chain is built from TRBV9 and TRBJ1-1; 10 bases agree with TRBD1. V gave up 4 bases and J gave up 4 bases; unmatched junction bases: 13. CDR3 length: 17 amino acids. The germline gives CDR1 SGDLS, CDR2 YYNGEE. The CDR3: CASSIDRGLAGGTEAFF. CDR3 DNA: TGTGCCAGCAGCATTGACAGGGGGCTGGCGGGCGGCACTGAAGCTTTCTTT.

The chain joins TRBV27 to TRBJ1-5, with 7 bases lining up with TRBD1. This CDR3 has 14 residues. Germline values: CDR1 MNHEY, CDR2 SMNVEV (reference sequence). V lost 0 bases to trimming and J lost 5 bases; unmatched junction nucleotides: 1. CDR3 in amino acids: CASSLSGGHQPQHF. Here the CDR3 DNA reads TGTGCCAGCAGTTTATCAGGGGGCCATCAGCCCCAGCATTTT.

The chain joins TRBV11-3 to TRBJ2-1, with 8 bases fitting TRBD2. V lost 5 bases and J lost 3; bases outside the gene matches: 6. This CDR3 spans 15 amino acids. The germline V gene encodes CDR1 SGHNT and CDR2 YENEEA. Written as DNA, the CDR3 is TGTGCCAGCAGCGCCGGACTAGCTGGCTACAATGAGCAGTTCTTC. The encoded protein is CASSAGLAGYNEQFF.

The chain couples TRBV14 to TRBJ2-5; no definite D call. Trimming stripped 0 bases from V and 8 bases from J, with 10 bases between. The germline CDR1 and CDR2 sequences are SGHDN and FVKESK. The CDR3 spans 13 residues. The CDR3 DNA is TGTGCCAGCAGCCAAGAGTGGACCGACACCCAGTACTTC. Amino acid sequence: CASSQEWTDTQYF.